This T cell receptor beta chain appears in the sequencing data of a study of molecular identifiers for immune sequencing clone quantification. Study context: Replicate runs used RNA from 20,000 or 100,000 naive CD8 cells, which was split five ways into aliquots, and four of those aliquots were then sequenced. Study-level findings and limits: Barcode-sharing identical TCR molecules could underestimate highly expanded clone sizes. Beyond 20 RNA copies, clones held over 98% of effector molecules, compared with under 1% in naive cells.

TCRdb reanalysed the PCR reads using MiXCR and keeps one entry per CDR3 protein. The sample holds hundreds of thousands of distinct CDR3 sequences, 20% seen once. As regards this clonotype: Antigen: not known. A much more abundant neighbour one base away suggests this may be a read error.

Isolation of naive CD8 T cells was achieved by sorting on a CD8+CD4-CCR7+CD45RA+ phenotype. Sequencing was done on a sample of naive CD8+ T cells from blood, with Jurkat cell RNA spiked in. Subset given: FACS-sorted CD8+CD4-CCR7+CD45RA+ naive T cells. The sequence was collected from a human donor in good health. Some libraries in this study had Jurkat cell RNA spiked in.

The CDR3 region is CSAMKPDYHEQYF. DNA for the CDR3: TGCAGTGCTATGAAGCCGGACTACCACGAGCAGTACTTC. The chain employs TRBV20-1 and TRBJ2-7; possible D gene TRBD2, 6 bases. V was trimmed by 4 bases and J by 5 bases, leaving 15 bases between them. Germline CDR1 reads DFQATT; CDR2 reads SNEGSKA (reference sequence). The CDR3 loop spans 13 amino acids.